One sample yielded the 21 T cell receptor beta chains listed below, sequenced in a study of cytomegalovirus exposure and HLA in healthy donors (TCRdb year 2017). The library was made by the immunoSEQ multiplex PCR assay. The multiplex PCR relied on a mix of 60 forward primers for TCR Vbeta segments and 13 reverse primers for TCR Jbeta segments. Here the immuneACCESS table is served through TCRdb, limited to in-frame sequences with V and J called. Missing clones are a known gap in these copies; in checked studies unresolved V genes cover under half, and the rest lacks a known reason. This sample has 100,000 to 150,000 clones in its table, and roughly 76% of those were observed once. 3% to 4% of the sample lies in the top ten. The material sequenced was PBMCs. The source is a woman in her 50s in good health and CMV-seronegative.

The chain recombines TRBV5-1 with TRBJ1-1, with D maybe TRBD1 (6 bases). The CDR3 has 15 residues. CDR1 SGHRS and CDR2 YFSETQ come from the germline V gene. V dropped 4 bases and J dropped 2 bases, with 15 bases sitting between them. The CDR3 spells CASSPGQPSNTEAFF. Written as DNA, the CDR3 is TGCGCCAGCAGCCCAGGACAGCCCTCTAACACTGAAGCTTTCTTT.

The V call is TRBV7-2, the J call TRBJ1-5; D remains ambiguous. The CDR3 sequence is 13 residues long. CDR1 is SGHTA and CDR2 is FQGNSA in the germline V gene. Trimming took 4 bases from V and 6 from J, leaving 10 bases between them. The CDR3 nucleotides read TGTGCCAGCAGCTCCCAAGCGAGTCAGCCCCAGCATTTT. Protein sequence: CASSSQASQPQHF.

This clone was seen a single time. V usage is TRBV5-6 and J usage is TRBJ1-5; D is perhaps TRBD1 (6 bases). The germline CDR1 and CDR2 sequences are SGHDT and YYEEEE. The V and J ends lost 2 bases and 5 bases respectively, with 23 bases between them. The CDR3 contains 18 residues. The CDR3 DNA reads as TGTGCCAGCAGCTTCTTACCGGGACACGAGCCCCACTATCAGCCCCAGCATTTT. Amino acids: CASSFLPGHEPHYQPQHF.

The chain has TRBV28 and TRBJ2-5; D is ambiguous. The CDR3 sequence is 11 residues long. Trimming shortened V by 6 bases and J by 1 base, and 3 bases separated the two germline ends. Germline CDR1 reads MDHEN; CDR2 reads SYDVKM. CDR3 in DNA: TGTGCCAGCAGCTTCCAAGAGACCCAGTACTTC. It codes for CASSFQETQYF.

In this sample, this clone turned up once. This chain uses TRBV10-3 with TRBJ2-3, with a possible D match to TRBD1 (6 bases). This CDR3 is 13 amino acids long. Trimming removed 3 bases from V and 9 bases from J, with 13 bases in between. Germline CDR1 and CDR2: ENHRY and SYGVKD. This chain's CDR3 is CAISDSNRVTQYF. CDR3 coding DNA: TGTGCCATCAGTGATTCCAACAGGGTCACGCAGTATTTT.

The chain couples TRBV11-2 to TRBJ2-3, with D possibly TRBD1 on 6 matching bases. The CDR3 contains 15 residues. Trimming cost V 1 base and J 4 bases, with 12 bases left between them. CDR1 is SGHAT and CDR2 is FQNNGV in the germline V gene. Here the CDR3 DNA reads TGTGCCAGCAGCTTAGGTGCGTCAGGGGCAGATACGCAGTATTTT. This sequence encodes CASSLGASGADTQYF.

This chain links TRBV9 with TRBJ1-6; 7 bases fit TRBD1. The CDR3 sequence is 15 residues long. Germline loops: CDR1 SGDLS, CDR2 YYNGEE. V lost 0 bases and J lost 5; bases outside the gene matches: 2. The CDR3 loop is CASSVGDRHNSPLHF. CDR3 nucleotide sequence: TGTGCCAGCAGCGTAGGGGACAGACATAATTCACCCCTCCACTTT.

The chain recombines TRBV5-3 with TRBJ1-2; 9 bases are shared with TRBD1. TRBV5-3 is an ORF, and what it does is uncertain. V was clipped by 2 bases and J by 2 bases; unmatched bases: 4. The CDR3 has 15 amino acids. The CDR3 region has the DNA TGTGCCAGAAGCTTAGACAGGGGGGACAACTATGGCTACACCTTC. Translated, it gives CARSLDRGDNYGYTF.

This sequence joins TRBV4-3 and TRBJ2-5; 9 nucleotides line up with TRBD2. Trimming removed 4 bases from V and 5 bases from J; junction bases left unmatched: 5. Germline loops: CDR1 LGHNA, CDR2 YSLEER. The CDR3 has 14 residues. CDR3 sequence (DNA): TGCGCCAGCAGCCTTGGACTAGCGCTGGAGACCCAGTACTTC. Translated, it gives CASSLGLALETQYF.

This sequence joins TRBV7-9 and TRBJ1-5; possibly TRBD1 for D (5 bases). Trimming pared 8 bases from V and 7 bases from J, leaving 9 bases between. Per the germline V gene, CDR1 is SEHNR and CDR2 is FQNEAQ (reference sequence). This CDR3 comprises 11 residues. CDR3 coding DNA: TGTGCCAGCGGGGGAGGGCAGCCCCAGCATTTT. Translating it yields CASGGGQPQHF.

The rearrangement uses TRBV30 and TRBJ2-3; 7 nucleotides match TRBD2. The V gene's germline CDR1 is GTSNPN and CDR2 SVGIG (reference sequence). The CDR3 runs 15 residues. J lost 2 bases, V lost 0 bases, and 5 bases had no gene match. Here the CDR3 DNA reads TGTGCCTGGAGTGTACTAGCGCTAACCACAGATACGCAGTATTTT. Residues: CAWSVLALTTDTQYF.

The chain carries TRBV5-4 and TRBJ1-2; maybe TRBD1 (5 bases). CDR3 size: 13 residues. Trimming took off 0 bases at V and 7 bases at J, with 10 bases between the two ends. Germline loops: CDR1 SGHNT, CDR2 YYREEE (reference sequence). The CDR3: CASSLADSSGYTF. CDR3 bases: TGTGCCAGCAGCTTGGCCGACAGCTCTGGCTACACCTTC.

This chain links TRBV15 with TRBJ2-2; 8 nucleotides align to TRBD1. The CDR3 is made up of 16 amino acids. V lost 0 bases, J lost 4 bases, and 4 bases stayed unmatched. From germline, CDR1 is LNHNV and CDR2 YYDKDF (reference sequence). CDR3 nucleotides: TGTGCCACCAGCAGAGATCGGGACAGGAGCACCGGGGAGCTGTTTTTT. This gives the protein CATSRDRDRSTGELFF. The full variable domain, rest sourced from reference TRBV15 and TRBJ2-2, is DAMVIQNPRYQVTQFGKPVTLSCSQTLNHNVMYWYQQKSSQAPKLLFHYYDKDFNNEADTPDNFQSRRPNTSFCFLDIRSPGLGDTAMYLCATSRDRDRSTGELFFGEGSRLTVL.

The rearrangement joins TRBV28 to TRBJ2-7, with 11 nucleotides matching TRBD1. V dropped 8 bases and J dropped 3; count of bases not matched to a gene: 9. This CDR3 comprises 15 residues. Germline assignment: CDR1 MDHEN and CDR2 SYDVKM. Written as DNA, the CDR3 is TGTGCCAGCGAACCCACCGGGACAGGGGGCTACGAGCAGTACTTC. Protein product: CASEPTGTGGYEQYF.

This chain connects TRBV7-8 to TRBJ1-1; 7 bases map to TRBD1. V dropped 7 bases and J dropped 0; count of bases not matched to a gene: 11. CDR3 length: 16 amino acids. Germline CDR1 reads SGHVS; CDR2 reads FQNEAQ. CDR3 sequence: CASTLLQGNLNTEAFF. The CDR3 coding sequence is TGTGCCAGCACACTTCTACAGGGGAACTTGAACACTGAAGCTTTCTTT.

The table lists this clone with a count of one. The rearrangement joins TRBV5-6 to TRBJ2-3; 9 bases align to TRBD2. This CDR3 has 16 amino acids. The V and J ends lost 3 bases and 3 bases, in that order; junction bases with no gene match: 8. CDR1 SGHDT and CDR2 YYEEEE come from the germline V gene. This chain's CDR3 is CASSWGAGGTTDTQYF. For the CDR3, the DNA is TGTGCCAGCAGCTGGGGAGCGGGAGGAACAACAGATACGCAGTATTTT.

This clone showed up just a few times. The V and J genes are TRBV11-3 and TRBJ2-3; weak D call: TRBD2 (5 bases). With 3 bases removed from V and 6 bases from J, the gap between germline ends came to 13 bases. Per germline, CDR1 SGHNT and CDR2 YENEEA. This CDR3 is built from 14 residues. This CDR3 reads CASSFDGVQDTQYF. Here the CDR3 DNA reads TGTGCCAGCAGCTTTGACGGGGTTCAGGATACGCAGTATTTT.

This clone was detected a few times. The chain couples TRBV7-8 to TRBJ2-3; D perhaps matches TRBD2 (5 bases). The CDR3 has 15 residues. CDR1 and CDR2 from the germline V gene are SGHVS and FQNEAQ. V lost 8 bases and J 10 bases, leaving 25 bases between the germline ends. CDR3 sequence (DNA): TGTGCCAGCCGAGAGCCGTACGACCTCATCGGGGCGCAGTATTTT. Translated, it gives CASREPYDLIGAQYF.

This clone was picked up one time. The CDR3 DNA follows: TGCGCCAGCAGCCCGGACAGGGGGGCGTCCTACGAGCAGTACTTC. Translated, it gives CASSPDRGASYEQYF. This chain connects TRBV5-1 to TRBJ2-7, with 10 bases aligning to TRBD1. The CDR3 has 15 residues. Trimming cost V 4 bases and J 1 base; bases outside gene matches: 5. In germline, CDR1 is SGHRS, CDR2 YFSETQ.

In this sample, this clone turned up a few times. The J gene is TRBJ1-6, the V gene TRBV6-6; D is undetermined. The CDR3 spans 14 residues. Germline V gene data show CDR1 as MNHNY and CDR2 as SVGAGI (reference sequence). The V end was cut by 5 bases, the J end by 7 bases, with 12 bases between. This chain's CDR3 is CASSRVTGNSPLHF. DNA for the CDR3: TGTGCCAGCAGTCGGGTGACGGGGAATTCACCCCTCCACTTT.

This clone has only a few counts. This rearrangement joins TRBV7-2 to TRBJ2-3; 7 bases map to TRBD2. Trimming removed 5 bases from V and 2 bases from J; junction bases left unmatched: 10. The length of the CDR3 is 16 residues. From germline, CDR1 is SGHTA and CDR2 FQGNSA. The CDR3 nucleotides are TGTGCCAGCAGCGGGGGGGGGTCTAGGGCCACAGATACGCAGTATTTT. Its protein product is CASSGGGSRATDTQYF.